This T cell receptor beta chain was sequenced in a study of blood T cells in healthy people across ages. Background on the study: For every two T cells, template switching captured about one barcoded beta molecule. Whole-study findings and limits: Among long-lived donors, naive CD4+ cells were more numerous and diversity higher than in aged donors. PBMC samples, being unsorted, prevented any conclusive comparison of naive and antigen-experienced cells.

Looked up from germline, CDR1 is SGHTA and CDR2 is FQGTGA. Deletions cut 0 bases from V and 4 bases from J, with 10 bases between. This CDR3 has 15 amino acids. Per-sample PBMC isolation yielded at least 6 million cells. Comment on this clonotype: Its cognate antigen is unknown.

Combining a sample-barcoded 5' primer with a J-beta primer mix, a second PCR ran for about 6 to 12 cycles. From the 5' RACE reads, TCRdb called clonotypes with MiXCR, one entry per CDR3 protein. The top ten hold 41% of the sample, which has roughly 720,000 distinct CDR3 sequences, about 55% seen once. This clonotype was sampled from an elderly man in good health. Sample: blood. This chain uses TRBV7-3 with TRBJ2-1, with D perhaps TRBD2 (5 bases). For the CDR3, the DNA is TGTGCCAGCAGCTTAACCCCCGGACTGTACAATGAGCAGTTCTTC. Translating gives CASSLTPGLYNEQFF. The full variable domain, rest sourced from reference TRBV7-3 and TRBJ2-1, is GAGVSQTPSNKVTEKGKYVELRCDPISGHTALYWYRQSLGQGPEFLIYFQGTGAADDSGLPNDRFFAVRPEGSVSTLKIQRTERGDSAVYLCASSLTPGLYNEQFFGPGTRLTVL.